The 14 T cell receptor beta chains reported below all come from one sample, sequenced in a study of shared T cell receptors in the human thymus. Assay: immunoSEQ multiplex PCR; the TCRdb copy retains only in-frame clones and omits some. Here the sample spans about 660,000 clones, roughly 86% being singletons. Separately, the same data were catalogued under a study of human thymus T cells.

The sample taken for sequencing was thymocytes. Receptors originate from a boy under three years old with a congenital heart defect.

V is TRBV10-3 and J is TRBJ1-1; D ambiguous. The CDR3 has 14 amino acids. The V gene lost 2 bases and the J gene lost 10 bases, with 17 bases spanning the gap. Germline CDR1 reads ENHRY; CDR2 reads SYGVKD. This chain's CDR3 is CAISESYALRGAFF. CDR3 nucleotide sequence: TGTGCCATCAGTGAGAGTTACGCGCTGAGAGGAGCTTTCTTT.

CDR3 sequence: CASSHRGRQETQYF. The CDR3 DNA reads TGTGCCAGCAGTCACAGGGGTAGGCAAGAGACCCAGTACTTC. The chain employs TRBV27 and TRBJ2-5, with 7 bases that match TRBD1. The CDR3 has 14 residues. The V segment lost 5 bases and the J segment 2 bases; nucleotides outside the gene matches: 5. The V gene's germline CDR1 is MNHEY and CDR2 SMNVEV (reference sequence).

Worth noting for this clone: Different DNA sequences within this sample yield the same CDR3. This chain links TRBV28 with TRBJ1-5; perhaps TRBD1 as D (6 bases). This CDR3 has 15 residues. Germline V gene data show CDR1 as MDHEN and CDR2 as SYDVKM. V was cut by 5 bases and J by 0 bases, with 11 bases left in between. This CDR3 is CASSQQGNSNQPQHF. In DNA form, the CDR3 reads TGTGCCAGCAGTCAACAGGGAAATAGCAATCAGCCCCAGCATTTT. Full variable domain (missing parts from reference TRBV28 and TRBJ1-5): DVKVTQSSRYLVKRTGEKVFLECVQDMDHENMFWYRQDPGLGLRLIYFSYDVKMKEKGDIPEGYSVSREKKERFSLILESASTNQTSMYLCASSQQGNSNQPQHFGDGTRLSIL.

The chain links TRBV5-1 to TRBJ2-7, with 10 positions matching TRBD2. With V trimmed by 4 bases and J by 0 bases, 19 bases remained unmatched. This CDR3 contains 20 residues. Germline CDR1 reads SGHRS; CDR2 reads YFSETQ. The CDR3 bases are TGCGCCAGCAGCCTAGAGCGGACTAGCGGCCGACGTCCGAGCTCCTACGAGCAGTACTTC. As protein: CASSLERTSGRRPSSYEQYF.

The rearrangement joins TRBV14 to TRBJ1-1; TRBD1 matches 7 bases. The V gene's germline CDR1 is SGHDN and CDR2 FVKESK. CDR3 size: 16 residues. The junction had 8 bases not matched to a gene; V was cut back by 0 bases and J by 4 bases. Written as DNA, the CDR3 is TGTGCCAGCAGCCAAGATCGGGAACAGGGGTGCACTGAAGCTTTCTTT. Amino acid sequence: CASSQDREQGCTEAFF.

V gene TRBV6-5 combines with J gene TRBJ2-3, with TRBD2 identical over 10 bases. This CDR3 spans 14 amino acids. Trimming cost V 5 bases and J 6 bases; bases outside gene matches: 5. CDR1 and CDR2 (germline): MNHEY, SVGAGI. The CDR3 nucleotides read TGTGCCAGCAGTGGAGCGGGAGGGCCGGATACGCAGTATTTT. It encodes CASSGAGGPDTQYF.

The rearrangement uses TRBV18 and TRBJ2-7; D call uncertain. V was shortened by 1 base and J by 6 bases, with 13 bases between the two germline ends. CDR3 size: 14 residues. Germline V gives CDR1 KGHSH, CDR2 LQKENI. The CDR3 region is CASSPHTTGVEQYF. CDR3 bases: TGTGCCAGCTCACCACACACCACGGGTGTCGAGCAGTACTTC.

The chain is built from TRBV5-4 and TRBJ2-1, with 10 bases that match TRBD2. This CDR3 has 15 amino acids. CDR1 is SGHNT and CDR2 is YYREEE in the germline V gene (reference sequence). J lost 2 bases, V lost 3 bases, and 2 bases had no gene match. CDR3: CASSSSGSTYNEQFF. The DNA for the CDR3 is TGTGCCAGCAGCTCTAGCGGGAGTACCTACAATGAGCAGTTCTTC.

This clone was found a few times. The V call is TRBV6-6, the J call TRBJ2-2; the D gene is possibly TRBD1 (6 bases). The CDR3 is 16 residues long. Germline V gene lookup returns CDR1 MNHNY and CDR2 SVGAGI (reference sequence). The V and J ends lost 3 bases and 0 bases respectively, with 11 bases between them. CDR3 DNA sequence: TGTGCCAGCAGTTATATCCGACAGGCGAACACCGGGGAGCTGTTTTTT. It translates to CASSYIRQANTGELFF.

V and J are TRBV4-1 and TRBJ2-7; D is ambiguous. Germline CDR1 is MGHRA and CDR2 is YSYEKL. Between the trimmed V and J ends, which lost 0 bases and 7 bases, there was a span of 13 bases. The CDR3 contains 14 residues. The CDR3: CASSQDGVVQEQYF. DNA of the CDR3: TGCGCCAGCAGCCAAGATGGCGTGGTACAGGAGCAGTACTTC.

This chain joins TRBV5-1 and TRBJ2-1; D is ambiguous. V was clipped by 1 base and J by 2 bases, with 19 bases between them. Germline V gene data show CDR1 as SGHRS and CDR2 as YFSETQ. The CDR3 totals 18 residues. The CDR3 coding sequence is TGCGCCAGCAGCTTGACGGTAGGCCAGGATAACCCCTACAATGAGCAGTTCTTC. Translated, it gives CASSLTVGQDNPYNEQFF.

The chain combines TRBV4-1 with TRBJ2-2; weak D call: TRBD1 (6 bases). CDR3 length: 18 residues. With 2 bases removed from V and 8 bases from J, the gap between germline ends came to 24 bases. Per the germline V gene, CDR1 is MGHRA and CDR2 is YSYEKL. This chain's CDR3 is CASSQSDNGTLGRGELFF. The CDR3 DNA follows: TGCGCCAGCAGCCAATCGGATAACGGGACACTCGGACGTGGGGAGCTGTTTTTT.

This chain joins TRBV6-5 and TRBJ2-7; possible D gene TRBD1, 6 bases. The V gene lost 6 bases and the J gene lost 1 base, with 13 bases spanning the gap. Germline V lookup: CDR1 MNHEY, CDR2 SVGAGI. This CDR3 region has 14 residues. The CDR3 spells CASRGIRGSYEQYF. In DNA, the CDR3 is TGTGCCAGCAGGGGAATCAGGGGTTCCTACGAGCAGTACTTC.

This chain connects TRBV4-1 to TRBJ1-3, with D unresolved. Looked up from germline, CDR1 is MGHRA and CDR2 is YSYEKL. V lost 0 bases to trimming and J lost 3 bases, with 9 bases between them. The CDR3 consists of 15 residues. In nucleotides, the CDR3 is TGCGCCAGCAGCCAAGATTCGGGTGTTGGAAACACCATATATTTT. Translated: CASSQDSGVGNTIYF.